This entry concerns a single T cell receptor beta chain. The antigen is undetermined. The sample contains more than one DNA sequence encoding this CDR3. PCR used 60 Vbeta primers and 13 Jbeta primers. Assay: immunoSEQ multiplex PCR; the TCRdb copy retains only in-frame clones and omits some. The table lists 180,000 or so clones, 60% to 80% of them singletons. The data were taken from a study of cytomegalovirus exposure and HLA in healthy donors. Overall study findings and caveats: In a later analysis, productive TCRs from donors in an Asian-associated ancestry cluster reportedly carried fewer N-insertions than the cohort mean. TCR sequences were mostly rare, though some public TCRs occurred in many donors. Later analysis associated a missense DCLRE1C variant with TCR beta V- and J-gene trimming.

This receptor was taken from a woman aged 40 to 50 in good health and CMV-seropositive. Sequenced: PBMCs.

In DNA, the CDR3 is TGTGCCAGCTCACCCTCCGGGGGAGAGAACACTGAAGCTTTCTTT. Encoded protein: CASSPSGGENTEAFF. The rearrangement links TRBV18 to TRBJ1-1, with D possibly being TRBD1 (5 bases). The CDR3 spans 15 residues. Deletions cut 3 bases from V and 1 base from J, with 12 bases between. Germline-derived CDR1 and CDR2 are KGHSH and LQKENI. Full variable domain (remainder filled in from reference TRBV18 and TRBJ1-1): NAGVMQNPRHLVRRRGQEARLRCSPMKGHSHVYWYRQLPEEGLKFMVYLQKENIIDESGMPKERFSAEFPKEGPSILRIQQVVRGDSAAYFCASSPSGGENTEAFFGQGTRLTVV.